This TCR beta chain was obtained from a study of blood T cell repertoires in COVID-19. During active infection, Seattle patients enrolled and were then monitored through disease. The data were produced by immunoSEQ multiplex PCR, yet TCRdb's version contains in-frame clones alone and is incomplete. This table has approximately 110,000 clones, about 85% appearing once. This CDR3 has 13 residues. V lost 7 bases, J lost 7 bases, and 16 bases lay in between. Germline loops: CDR1 LGHNT, CDR2 FRNRAP. Sequencing input: peripheral blood. This TCR derives from an elderly woman with COVID-19, enrolled during active disease. The chain employs TRBV12-5 and TRBJ1-2; no reliable D call. The CDR3 spells CASAPDGVTGYTF. In DNA form, the CDR3 reads TGTGCTAGTGCCCCGGACGGGGTGACTGGCTACACCTTC.